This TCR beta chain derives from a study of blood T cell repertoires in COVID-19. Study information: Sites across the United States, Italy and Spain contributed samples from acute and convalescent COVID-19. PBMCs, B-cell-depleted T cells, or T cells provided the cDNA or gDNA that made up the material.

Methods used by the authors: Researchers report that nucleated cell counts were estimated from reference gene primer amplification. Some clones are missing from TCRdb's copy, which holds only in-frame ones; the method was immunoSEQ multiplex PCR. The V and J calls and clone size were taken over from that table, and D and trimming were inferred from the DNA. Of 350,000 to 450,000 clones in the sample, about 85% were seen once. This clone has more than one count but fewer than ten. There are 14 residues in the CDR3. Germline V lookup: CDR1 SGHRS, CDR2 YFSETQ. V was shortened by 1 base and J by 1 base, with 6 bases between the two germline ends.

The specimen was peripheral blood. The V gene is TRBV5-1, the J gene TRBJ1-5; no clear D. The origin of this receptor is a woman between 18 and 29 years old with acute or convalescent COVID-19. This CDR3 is CASSLFGSNQPQHF. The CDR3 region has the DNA TGCGCCAGCAGCTTGTTTGGCAGCAATCAGCCCCAGCATTTT.